This TCR beta chain originates from a study of T cells in lung cancer brain metastases. Study at large: Among the roughly 21 patients, more than 15 reported tobacco use, median approximately 40 pack-years. General study points: Compared with paired primaries, brain metastases showed fewer unique productive clones (roughly 1,600 versus 4,900). Brain metastasis T cell infiltration was not adjusted for preoperative corticosteroid effects.

This CDR3 comprises 15 residues. In germline, CDR1 is LNHDA, CDR2 SQIVND (reference sequence). Trimming cost V 5 bases and J 5 bases; bases outside gene matches: 8. Patients with a history of multiple malignancies were excluded. Method: immunoSEQ multiplex PCR; TCRdb's copy keeps in-frame clones and lacks some. The table has 5,200 or so clones, approximately 81% seen once. This clone rates as large. The antigen is not known. The clonotype was recovered from a woman aged 50 to 60 with non-small cell lung cancer that had spread to the brain. The sample comprised tumor tissue from a brain metastasis. The gene calls are TRBV19 and TRBJ2-7, with 11 bases aligning to TRBD2. As DNA, the CDR3 is TGTGCCAGTAGTCAAACTAGCGGGAGCTTCGACGAGCAGTACTTC. Amino acid sequence: CASSQTSGSFDEQYF.